This T cell receptor (beta chain) was obtained from a study of blood T cell repertoires in COVID-19. The wider study: Researchers got acute and convalescent COVID-19 samples from the United States, Italy and Spain. T cells, B-cell-depleted T cells, or PBMCs supplied cDNA or gDNA.

In assigning cohorts, the study relied on participant-reported clinical history. Cohort 3 donors were reported recovered after two negative PCRs, clearance, or symptom resolution. Measured with immunoSEQ multiplex PCR; TCRdb has only the in-frame clones, and not every one. The table has around 210,000 clones, more than 70% seen once. From germline, CDR1 is SGDLS and CDR2 YYNGEE. The V end was cut by 0 bases, the J end by 0 bases, with 9 bases between. The CDR3 is 16 amino acids. Sequencing was done on a sample of PBMCs or T cells enriched from blood (not recorded which). The rearrangement uses TRBV9 and TRBJ2-2; D might be TRBD2 (6 bases). The clonotype comes from a woman aged 18 to 35 who had recovered from COVID-19. The chain's CDR3 is CASSVEAGTNTGELFF. CDR3 DNA sequence: TGTGCCAGCAGCGTAGAGGCGGGGACGAACACCGGGGAGCTGTTTTTT.